This T cell receptor beta chain derives from a study of blood T cell repertoires in COVID-19. In the original processing: Amplification of reference gene primers was used by the study to estimate nucleated cell counts. Profiling relied on immunoSEQ multiplex PCR, and the TCRdb table lists in-frame clones only, not all of them. V and J calls and clone size come straight from that table; D and trimming were deduced from the DNA. The repertoire holds about 320,000 clones, with 89% as singletons. All enrollees were about 18 to 100 years old and from about 25 US areas. Symptom resolution, clearance, or two negative PCRs marked donors in Cohort 3 as recovered. Germline trimming cut 2 bases from V and 5 bases from J; bases unmatched to any gene: 5. The CDR3 spans 16 residues. Germline CDR1 SGHRS, CDR2 YFSETQ.

V and J are TRBV5-1 and TRBJ2-1; 12 bases fit TRBD2. This receptor was taken from a man in his sixties who had recovered from COVID-19. The sequencing input was PBMCs or T cells enriched from blood (not recorded which). The CDR3 is CASSLPTSGSHNEQFF. The CDR3 region has the DNA TGCGCCAGCAGCTTACCGACTAGCGGGAGCCACAATGAGCAGTTCTTC.